Listed here are 12 T cell receptor beta chains from one sample, sequenced in a study of T cells in Graves' hyperthyroidism and ophthalmopathy. TCR beta CDR3 regions were amplified from RNA. RT-PCR in the first round (using the HTBI primer set) targeted the TCR CDR3. TCRdb recomputed calls from the multiplex PCR reads with MiXCR, one row per CDR3 protein. The sample has roughly 380,000 distinct CDR3 sequences; over 11% are singletons. Sequencing was carried out using blood. Source of these receptors: a woman aged 55-70 years with Graves' hyperthyroidism.

The gene calls are TRBV30 and TRBJ1-5; TRBD1 might be the D (5 bases). Germline V lookup: CDR1 GTSNPN, CDR2 SVGIG (reference sequence). V dropped 4 bases and J dropped 2 bases, with 9 bases sitting between them. The CDR3 is 13 amino acids. The CDR3 region is CAWMRDGNQPQHF. The CDR3 DNA is TGTGCCTGGATGCGGGACGGCAATCAGCCCCAGCATTTT.

This clonotype was counted many times. This rearrangement joins TRBV5-1 to TRBJ1-4; D not resolved. Trimming took 0 bases from V and 4 from J, leaving 7 bases between them. The CDR3 runs to 14 residues. The V gene's germline CDR1 is SGHRS and CDR2 YFSETQ. CDR3 protein: CASSLDGNNEKLFF. CDR3 bases: TGCGCCAGCAGCTTGGACGGAAATAATGAAAAACTGTTTTTT.

This chain uses TRBV28 with TRBJ2-7, with 9 bases aligning to TRBD2. Germline V gene lookup returns CDR1 MDHEN and CDR2 SYDVKM. This CDR3 has 17 amino acids. Losses at the gene ends were 2 bases for V and 1 base for J; bases not matched to a gene: 9. The CDR3 nucleotides read TGTGCCAGCAGTTTAATTTCTAGCGGGATATGGTCCTACGAGCAGTACTTC. Translating gives CASSLISSGIWSYEQYF. The full variable domain, completed using reference TRBV28 and TRBJ2-7, is DVKVTQSSRYLVKRTGEKVFLECVQDMDHENMFWYRQDPGLGLRLIYFSYDVKMKEKGDIPEGYSVSREKKERFSLILESASTNQTSMYLCASSLISSGIWSYEQYFGPGTRLTVT.

This clonotype was detected many times. This chain uses TRBV12-3 or TRBV12-4 with TRBJ2-3, with 7 positions matching TRBD1. The trim removed 6 bases at V and 1 base at J, leaving 4 bases unmatched. This CDR3 has 14 amino acids. The CDR3 protein is CASSDRVGTDTQYF. The CDR3 DNA follows: TGTGCCAGCAGCGACAGGGTAGGCACAGATACGCAGTATTTT.

The sample holds many counts of this clonotype. V and J are TRBV10-3 and TRBJ2-1; 11 positions agree with TRBD1. Losses at the gene ends were 0 bases for V and 4 bases for J; bases not matched to a gene: 8. The V gene's germline CDR1 is ENHRY and CDR2 SYGVKD. The CDR3 extends over 18 amino acids. CDR3 loop: CAISESFSGQGVYNEQFF. The DNA of the CDR3 is TGTGCCATCAGTGAGTCGTTTTCGGGACAGGGGGTTTACAATGAGCAGTTCTTC.

The sample holds many counts of this clonotype. The gene calls are TRBV30 and TRBJ1-4, with D possibly matching TRBD1 (5 bases). V lost 2 bases and J 5 bases, leaving 15 bases between the germline ends. Per germline, CDR1 GTSNPN and CDR2 SVGIG (reference sequence). The CDR3 sequence is 15 residues long. CDR3 in amino acids: CAWSNPGTGNEKLFF. The CDR3 DNA is TGTGCCTGGAGTAATCCAGGGACGGGGAATGAAAAACTGTTTTTT. The whole variable domain, filled in from reference TRBV30 and TRBJ1-4, reads SQTIHQWPATLVQPVGSPLSLECTVEGTSNPNLYWYRQAAGRGLQLLFYSVGIGQISSEVPQNLSASRPQDRQFILSSKKLLLSDSGFYLCAWSNPGTGNEKLFFGSGTQLSVL.

This clonotype turned up a few times. V usage is TRBV4-1 and J usage is TRBJ2-3; D is ambiguous. Trimming pared 0 bases from V and 4 bases from J, leaving 11 bases between. CDR3 length: 15 amino acids. Germline-derived CDR1 and CDR2 are MGHRA and YSYEKL. CDR3: CASSQEEGLPDTQYF. As DNA, the CDR3 is TGCGCCAGCAGCCAAGAAGAAGGGTTGCCAGATACGCAGTATTTT.

This clonotype has a count of ten or more. The genes are TRBV6-1 and TRBJ1-2; D is ambiguous. The CDR3 runs to 15 residues. The V and J ends lost 2 bases and 6 bases respectively, with 16 bases between them. Germline V lookup: CDR1 MNHNS, CDR2 SASEGT. The CDR3, as DNA: TGTGCCAGCAGTGAAACGTGGGCCCCAGGTCATGGCTACACCTTC. It codes for CASSETWAPGHGYTF.

The V call is TRBV12-3 or TRBV12-4, the J call TRBJ2-2; D gene ambiguous. The CDR3 loop spans 12 amino acids. The V gene lost 6 bases and the J gene lost 5 bases, with 7 bases spanning the gap. CDR3 bases: TGTGCCAGCAGCCAAATGACCGGGGAGCTGTTTTTT. Translating it yields CASSQMTGELFF.

This clonotype was detected ten times or more. The J gene is TRBJ1-5, the V gene TRBV7-2; 9 positions agree with TRBD1. Germline CDR1 is SGHTA and CDR2 is FQGNSA. Losses at the gene ends were 3 bases for V and 4 bases for J; bases not matched to a gene: 7. The CDR3 has 16 amino acids. In nucleotides, the CDR3 is TGTGCCAGCAGCTTCTCCGGGACAGGGCGAAATCAGCCCCAGCATTTT. Amino acids: CASSFSGTGRNQPQHF.

This clonotype was picked up many times. The chain couples TRBV10-3 to TRBJ2-7; 9 nucleotides align to TRBD1. Germline trimming cut 10 bases from V and 2 bases from J; bases unmatched to any gene: 12. Germline values: CDR1 ENHRY, CDR2 SYGVKD. The length of the CDR3 is 15 residues. The CDR3: CATNSGTGRTYEQYF. The CDR3 DNA follows: TGTGCCACCAACAGCGGGACAGGGAGGACCTACGAGCAGTACTTC.

This clonotype came up many times. J is TRBJ1-2 and V is TRBV28; 7 bases fit TRBD1. Germline V CDR1 and CDR2: MDHEN, SYDVKM. Trimming cost V 7 bases and J 4 bases; bases outside gene matches: 6. This CDR3 comprises 13 residues. The CDR3, as DNA: TGTGCCAGCACCCCGACAGGGTTCTATGGCTACACCTTC. Encoded protein: CASTPTGFYGYTF.